These T cell receptor beta chains were read from a single sample in a study of beta chain features in type 1 diabetes. The data were produced by immunoSEQ multiplex PCR, yet TCRdb's version contains in-frame clones alone and is incomplete. The sample consists of approximately 250,000 clones, 24% of them appearing once. The specimen was naive CD4+ T cells from blood. These receptors all come from a woman aged 25 to 39 with type 1 diabetes. The CDR3 runs from the conserved cysteine through the conserved F or W. D genes are given only for firm matches. The size field is filled for only some rows; it gives once, few, many or a size class.

clone_size | j_call | v_call | d_call | cdr3_nt | cdr3_aa
NA | TRBJ1-5 | TRBV28 | TRBD1 | TGTGCCAGCGCCACAACAGGGGGTTATCAGCCCCAGCATTTT | CASATTGGYQPQHF
few | TRBJ1-2 | TRBV4-1 | TRBD1 | TGCGCCAGCAGCCGCGGACAGGGGTTCCTTGGGGGCTACACCTTC | CASSRGQGFLGGYTF
NA | TRBJ2-1 | TRBV7-2 | TRBD2 | TGTGCCAGCAGCTTACGCGGGAGTTCCGGCAATGAGCAGTTCTTC | CASSLRGSSGNEQFF
NA | TRBJ2-7 | TRBV28 | TRBD1 | TGTGCCAGCAGTTTAGGACAGGCTGCCTACGAGCAGTACTTC | CASSLGQAAYEQYF
few | TRBJ1-1 | TRBV29-1 | NA | TGCAGCGTTGAGCGACAGGAGAACACTGAAGCTTTCTTT | CSVERQENTEAFF
few | TRBJ2-7 | TRBV29-1 | TRBD2 | TGCAGCGTTGATCGGGGGGGTGCCTACGAGCAGTACTTC | CSVDRGGAYEQYF
NA | TRBJ2-7 | TRBV4-2 | TRBD2 | TGTGCCAGCAGCCAAGAAATAAGCGGGAGAGAGCAGTACTTC | CASSQEISGREQYF
NA | TRBJ2-7 | TRBV27 | TRBD1 | TGTGCCAGCAAGCCCGGACAGGGGACCCACGAGCAGTACTTC | CASKPGQGTHEQYF
NA | TRBJ1-2 | TRBV5-1 | NA | TGCGCCAGCAGCTTGGGCGTGGGAGTCGTCGCTGGCTACACCTTC | CASSLGVGVVAGYTF
NA | TRBJ2-7 | TRBV30 | NA | TGTGCCTGGAGTTTACTAATCGACGAGCAGTACTTC | CAWSLLIDEQYF
NA | TRBJ1-5 | TRBV9 | NA | TGTGCCAGCAGCGTAGGTTACGGAGGGAGCAATCAGCCCCAGCATTTT | CASSVGYGGSNQPQHF
NA | TRBJ2-7 | TRBV28 | NA | TGTGCCAGCGGGAGGAAGATCTACGAGCAGTACTTC | CASGRKIYEQYF
NA | TRBJ1-1 | TRBV25-1 | TRBD1 | TGTGCCAGCTCGGGACAGCCCAACACTGAAGCTTTCTTT | CASSGQPNTEAFF
few | TRBJ1-2 | TRBV6-1 | NA | TGTGCCAGCAGCATCAGTTGGAAGACAAACTATGGCTACACCTTC | CASSISWKTNYGYTF
NA | TRBJ2-7 | TRBV14 | TRBD2 | TGTGCCAGCAGTCTCGCGGGAGGCTTCTCCTACGAGCAGTACTTC | CASSLAGGFSYEQYF
few | TRBJ2-1 | TRBV7-3 | NA | TGTGCCAGCAGCTTAGTGGCGGTACCCTACAATGAGCAGTTCTTC | CASSLVAVPYNEQFF
NA | TRBJ1-2 | TRBV5-6 | NA | TGTGCCAGCAGCTTGGGTGACAGGCGCTATGGCTACACCTTC | CASSLGDRRYGYTF
few | TRBJ2-5 | TRBV10-3 | NA | TGTGCCATCAGTGAGGGCGGCGAGACCCAGTACTTC | CAISEGGETQYF
few | TRBJ2-1 | TRBV29-1 | NA | TGCAGCGTGAAACAGGGACCCTACAATGAGCAGTTCTTC | CSVKQGPYNEQFF
few | TRBJ2-5 | TRBV9 | NA | TGTGCCAGCAGCGGGGGGGGCATTTCAGATGGAGAGACCCAGTACTTC | CASSGGGISDGETQYF
NA | TRBJ2-1 | TRBV4-1 | TRBD2 | TGCGCCAGCAGCCAAGGAAGACTAGCGGGAGACAATGAGCAGTTCTTC | CASSQGRLAGDNEQFF
NA | TRBJ1-2 | TRBV9 | NA | TGTGCCAGCAGCGTAGTAGGCAGGGGCTATGGCTACACCTTC | CASSVVGRGYGYTF
NA | TRBJ2-5 | TRBV29-1 | NA | TGCAGCGTTGAAGGTGGCCAGGAGACCCAGTACTTC | CSVEGGQETQYF
NA | TRBJ1-5 | TRBV30 | NA | TGTGCCTGGAGTGTACTTGGAGCTACTCAGCCCCAGCATTTT | CAWSVLGATQPQHF
few | TRBJ2-3 | TRBV30 | NA | TGTGCCTGGAGTGTAAGGGGGGATACGCAGTATTTT | CAWSVRGDTQYF
few | TRBJ2-3 | TRBV27 | NA | TGTGCCAGCAGCGACCTCGGACAAGGCACAGATACGCAGTATTTT | CASSDLGQGTDTQYF
NA | TRBJ2-7 | TRBV4-1 | TRBD2 | TGCGCCAGCAGCCAACCTCTTAGCGGGAGGTCCTACGAGCAGTACTTC | CASSQPLSGRSYEQYF
NA | TRBJ1-4 | TRBV30 | NA | TGTGCCTGGAGTGTGGGATCGGGGGCAACTAATGAAAAACTGTTTTTT | CAWSVGSGATNEKLFF
NA | TRBJ1-5 | TRBV28 | NA | TGTGCCAGCAGTCAATTCAATCAGCCCCAGCATTTT | CASSQFNQPQHF
NA | TRBJ2-3 | TRBV7-3 | TRBD2 | TGTGCCAGCAGCCCCTCTAGCGGGAGGGGGGATACGCAGTATTTT | CASSPSSGRGDTQYF
NA | TRBJ2-5 | TRBV11-2 | NA | TGTGCCAGCAGCTTATTCTCGGGAGAGGAGACCCAGTACTTC | CASSLFSGEETQYF
few | TRBJ2-4 | TRBV5-1 | TRBD1 | TGCGCCAGCAGCTTCGGTGACAGGGCGGACATTCAGTACTTC | CASSFGDRADIQYF
few | TRBJ2-3 | TRBV5-4 | TRBD2 | TGTGCCAGCAGCTTACTATCAGCGGGAGGGGATACGCAGTATTTT | CASSLLSAGGDTQYF
NA | TRBJ2-1 | TRBV4-1 | NA | TGCGCCAGCAGCCAAGATAGGCGGCGGGACTCCTACAATGAGCAGTTCTTC | CASSQDRRRDSYNEQFF
NA | TRBJ1-2 | TRBV29-1 | TRBD1 | TGCAGCGTTATGGACAGGCCTTTATTCGACTACACCTTC | CSVMDRPLFDYTF
few | TRBJ1-1 | TRBV7-6 | NA | TGTGCCAGCAGCTTACAGTTCACCACTGAAGCTTTCTTT | CASSLQFTTEAFF
NA | TRBJ2-5 | TRBV4-1 | NA | TGCGCCAGCAGCCCCTACGCTAGGGAGACCCAGTACTTC | CASSPYARETQYF
few | TRBJ1-2 | TRBV4-1 | NA | TGCGCCAGCACGGGGTACAGCTATGGCTACACCTTC | CASTGYSYGYTF
NA | TRBJ1-2 | TRBV4-1 | NA | TGCGCCAGCAGCCAAGAGGGGGGGCTGGCCTATGGCTACACCTTC | CASSQEGGLAYGYTF
few | TRBJ2-2 | TRBV7-2 | NA | TGTGCCAGCAGCTTGGACTTTACCGGGGAGCTGTTTTTT | CASSLDFTGELFF
NA | TRBJ2-5 | TRBV29-1 | TRBD2 | TGCAGCGCAAGCGGGGAGGAGACCCAGTACTTC | CSASGEETQYF
NA | TRBJ2-1 | TRBV9 | TRBD1 | TGTGCCAGCAGCGGGACAGGGGACCTTTACAATGAGCAGTTCTTC | CASSGTGDLYNEQFF
NA | TRBJ1-5 | TRBV19 | TRBD1 | TGTGCCAGTAGTCTGGGCAGGGGGAATCAGCCCCAGCATTTT | CASSLGRGNQPQHF
NA | TRBJ2-3 | TRBV10-1 | TRBD2 | TGCGCCAGCAGTGAGGGCGGACTAGCGGTCTCAGATACGCAGTATTTT | CASSEGGLAVSDTQYF
NA | TRBJ2-7 | TRBV29-1 | TRBD1 | TGCAGCGTTAAGACAGGGAACGAGCAGTACTTC | CSVKTGNEQYF
NA | TRBJ1-5 | TRBV5-1 | NA | TGCGCCAGCAGCTTGGCAGGAGGGAACAATCAGCCCCAGCATTTT | CASSLAGGNNQPQHF
few | TRBJ2-2 | TRBV19 | NA | TGTGCCAGTAGTATTCACAGCCGAACCGGGGAGCTGTTTTTT | CASSIHSRTGELFF
few | TRBJ1-2 | TRBV30 | TRBD1 | TGTGCCTGGAGGCAGGGGGCCGACTATGGCTACACCTTC | CAWRQGADYGYTF
NA | TRBJ2-5 | TRBV9 | TRBD2 | TGTGCCAGCAGCGTTGGGGAGGGCCTAGCGGGAGTTAGAGAGACCCAGTACTTC | CASSVGEGLAGVRETQYF
NA | TRBJ1-1 | TRBV5-4 | NA | TGTGCCAGCAGCTTGGATCCGGGAAACACTGAAGCTTTCTTT | CASSLDPGNTEAFF
few | TRBJ2-1 | TRBV18 | NA | TGTGCCAGCTCACCCCCGGGGCTAGCGAGGTACAATGAGCAGTTCTTC | CASSPPGLARYNEQFF
NA | TRBJ1-1 | TRBV7-9 | NA | TGTGCCAGCAGCTTGGTCAGAAAAAACACTGAAGCTTTCTTT | CASSLVRKNTEAFF
few | TRBJ2-5 | TRBV2 | TRBD2 | TGTGCCAGCAGACCTGGGACTAGCGGGAGTGAGACCCAGTACTTC | CASRPGTSGSETQYF
NA | TRBJ1-4 | TRBV7-9 | TRBD1 | TGTGCCAGCAGCCCTATCAGGGGGCATAATGAAAAACTGTTTTTT | CASSPIRGHNEKLFF